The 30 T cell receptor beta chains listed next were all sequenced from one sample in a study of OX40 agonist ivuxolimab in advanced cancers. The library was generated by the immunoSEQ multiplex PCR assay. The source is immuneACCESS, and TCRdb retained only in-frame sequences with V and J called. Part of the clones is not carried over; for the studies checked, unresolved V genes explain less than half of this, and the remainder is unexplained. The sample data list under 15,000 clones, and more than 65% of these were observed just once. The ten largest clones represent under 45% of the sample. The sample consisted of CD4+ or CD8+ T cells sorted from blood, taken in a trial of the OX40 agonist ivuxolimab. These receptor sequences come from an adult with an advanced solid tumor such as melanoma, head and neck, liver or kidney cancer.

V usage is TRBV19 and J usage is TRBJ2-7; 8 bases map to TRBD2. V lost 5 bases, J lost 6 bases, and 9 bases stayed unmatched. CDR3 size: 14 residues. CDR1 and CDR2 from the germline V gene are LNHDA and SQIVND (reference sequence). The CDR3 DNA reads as TGTGCCAGTAGTCCCGGGGGGGGGCCCCTCGAGCAGTACTTC. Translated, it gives CASSPGGGPLEQYF.

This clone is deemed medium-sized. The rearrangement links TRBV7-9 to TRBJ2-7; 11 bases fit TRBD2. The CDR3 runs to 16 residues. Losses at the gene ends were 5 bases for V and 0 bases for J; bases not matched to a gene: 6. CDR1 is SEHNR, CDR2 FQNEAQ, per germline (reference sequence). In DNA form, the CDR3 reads TGTGCCAGCAGCCAGGGACTAGCGGACCTCTCCTACGAGCAGTACTTC. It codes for CASSQGLADLSYEQYF.

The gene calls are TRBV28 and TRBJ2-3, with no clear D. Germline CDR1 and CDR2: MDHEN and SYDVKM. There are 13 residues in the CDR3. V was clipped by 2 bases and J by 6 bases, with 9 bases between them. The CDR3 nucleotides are TGTGCCAGCAGTTTAAATGTCGGGGATACGCAGTATTTT. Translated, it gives CASSLNVGDTQYF.

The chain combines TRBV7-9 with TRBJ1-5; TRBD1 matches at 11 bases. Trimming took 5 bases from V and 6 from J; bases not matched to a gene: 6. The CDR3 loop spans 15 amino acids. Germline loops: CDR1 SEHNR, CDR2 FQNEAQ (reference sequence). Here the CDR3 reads CASSPGQGVGQPQHF. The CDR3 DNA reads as TGTGCCAGCAGCCCGGGACAGGGGGTGGGTCAGCCCCAGCATTTT.

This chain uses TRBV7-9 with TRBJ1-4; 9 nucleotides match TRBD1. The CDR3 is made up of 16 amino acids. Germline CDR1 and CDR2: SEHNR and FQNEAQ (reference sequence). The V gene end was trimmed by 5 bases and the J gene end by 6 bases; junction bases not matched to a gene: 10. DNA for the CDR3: TGTGCCAGCAGCCTTTCCCCCGGGACAGGGTATGAAAAACTGTTTTTT. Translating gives CASSLSPGTGYEKLFF. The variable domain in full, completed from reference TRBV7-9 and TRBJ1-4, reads DTGVSQNPRHKITKRGQNVTFRCDPISEHNRLYWYRQTLGQGPEFLTYFQNEAQLEKSRLLSDRFSAERPKGSFSTLEIQRTEQGDSAMYLCASSLSPGTGYEKLFFGSGTQLSVL.

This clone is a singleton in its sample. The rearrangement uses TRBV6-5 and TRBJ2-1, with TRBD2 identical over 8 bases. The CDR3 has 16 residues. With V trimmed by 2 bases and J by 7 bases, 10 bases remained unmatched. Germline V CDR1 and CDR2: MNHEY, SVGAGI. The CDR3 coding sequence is TGTGCCAGCAGTTACACTTGGGCGGGAGGAGGGAATGAGCAGTTCTTC. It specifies CASSYTWAGGGNEQFF.

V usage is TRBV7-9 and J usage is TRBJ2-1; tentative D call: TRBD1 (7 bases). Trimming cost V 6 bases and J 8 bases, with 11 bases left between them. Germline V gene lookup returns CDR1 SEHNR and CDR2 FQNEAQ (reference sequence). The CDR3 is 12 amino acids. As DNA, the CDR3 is TGTGCCAGCAGGAGCAGGGGGGATGAGCAGTTCTTC. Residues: CASRSRGDEQFF. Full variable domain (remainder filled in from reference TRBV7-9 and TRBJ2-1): DTGVSQNPRHKITKRGQNVTFRCDPISEHNRLYWYRQTLGQGPEFLTYFQNEAQLEKSRLLSDRFSAERPKGSFSTLEIQRTEQGDSAMYLCASRSRGDEQFFGPGTRLTVL.

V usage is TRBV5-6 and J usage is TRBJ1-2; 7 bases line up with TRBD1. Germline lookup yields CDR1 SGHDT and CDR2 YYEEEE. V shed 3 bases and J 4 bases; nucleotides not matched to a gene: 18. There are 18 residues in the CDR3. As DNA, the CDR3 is TGTGCCAGCAGCTCCCCCATCTGGGGACAGAAGAAACTCTATGGCTACACCTTC. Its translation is CASSSPIWGQKKLYGYTF. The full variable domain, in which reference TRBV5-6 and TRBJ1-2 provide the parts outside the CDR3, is DAGVTQSPTHLIKTRGQQVTLRCSPKSGHDTVSWYQQALGQGPQFIFQYYEEEERQRGNFPDRFSGHQFPNYSSELNVNALLLGDSALYLCASSSPIWGQKKLYGYTFGSGTRLTVV.

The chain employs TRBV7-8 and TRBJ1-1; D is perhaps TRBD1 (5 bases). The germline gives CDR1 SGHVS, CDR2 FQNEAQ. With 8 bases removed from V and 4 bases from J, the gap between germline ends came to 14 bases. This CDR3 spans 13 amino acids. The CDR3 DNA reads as TGTGCCAGCGTTACCTGGGGGGTCACTGAAGCTTTCTTT. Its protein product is CASVTWGVTEAFF.

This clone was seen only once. CDR3 in DNA: TGTGCCAGCAGCTTCTCTGAGAGCAATCAGCCCCAGCATTTT. This translates into CASSFSESNQPQHF. This sequence joins TRBV11-1 and TRBJ1-5; D not resolved. The germline V gene encodes CDR1 SGHAT and CDR2 FQDESV (reference sequence). The CDR3 contains 14 residues. V lost 3 bases to trimming and J lost 1 base, with 7 bases between them.

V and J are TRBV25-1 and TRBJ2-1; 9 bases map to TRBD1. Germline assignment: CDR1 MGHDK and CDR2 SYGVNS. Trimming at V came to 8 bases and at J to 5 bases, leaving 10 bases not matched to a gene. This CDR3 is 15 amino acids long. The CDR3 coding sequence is TGTGCCAGCGGCCCGGGGGACAGGGACAACAATGAGCAGTTCTTC. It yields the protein CASGPGDRDNNEQFF.

CDR3 protein: CASSSSRADTQYF. The CDR3 nucleotides read TGCGCCAGCAGCTCCTCTCGGGCAGATACGCAGTATTTT. The chain links TRBV4-1 to TRBJ2-3; the D is unclear. The CDR3 has 13 residues. Trimming removed 5 bases at V and 4 bases at J, with 10 bases between. Germline lookup yields CDR1 MGHRA and CDR2 YSYEKL.

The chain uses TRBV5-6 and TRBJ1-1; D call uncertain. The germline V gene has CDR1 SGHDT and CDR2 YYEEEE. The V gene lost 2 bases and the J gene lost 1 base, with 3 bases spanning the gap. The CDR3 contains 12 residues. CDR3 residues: CASSFGNTEAFF. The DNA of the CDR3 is TGTGCCAGCAGCTTCGGGAACACTGAAGCTTTCTTT.

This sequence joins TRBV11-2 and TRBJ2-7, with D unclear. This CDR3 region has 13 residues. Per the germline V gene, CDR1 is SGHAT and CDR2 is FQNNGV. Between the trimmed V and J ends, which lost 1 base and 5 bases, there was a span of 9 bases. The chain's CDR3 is CASSLGSGNEQYF. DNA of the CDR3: TGTGCCAGCAGCTTAGGTTCAGGAAACGAGCAGTACTTC.

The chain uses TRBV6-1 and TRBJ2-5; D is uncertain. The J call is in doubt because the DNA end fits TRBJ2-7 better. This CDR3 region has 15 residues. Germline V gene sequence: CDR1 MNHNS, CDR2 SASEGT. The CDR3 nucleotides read TGTGCCAGCAGTGAAAGTGGTAACAGCCATTACGAGCAGTACTTC. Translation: CASSESGNSHYEQYF.

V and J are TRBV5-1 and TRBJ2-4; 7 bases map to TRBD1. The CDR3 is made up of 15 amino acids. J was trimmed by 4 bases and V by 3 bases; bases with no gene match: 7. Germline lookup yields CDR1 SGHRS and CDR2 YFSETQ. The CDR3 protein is CASSSTGTAKNIQYF. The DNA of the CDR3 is TGCGCCAGCAGCTCAACCGGGACAGCTAAAAACATTCAGTACTTC.

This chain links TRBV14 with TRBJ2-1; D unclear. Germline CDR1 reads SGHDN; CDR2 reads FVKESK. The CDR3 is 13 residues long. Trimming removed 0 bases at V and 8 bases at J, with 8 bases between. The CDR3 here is CASSQDRWDEQFF. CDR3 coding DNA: TGTGCCAGCAGCCAAGACAGGTGGGATGAGCAGTTCTTC. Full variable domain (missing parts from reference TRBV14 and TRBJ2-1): EAGVTQFPSHSVIEKGQTVTLRCDPISGHDNLYWYRRVMGKEIKFLLHFVKESKQDESGMPNNRFLAERTGGTYSTLKVQPAELEDSGVYFCASSQDRWDEQFFGPGTRLTVL.

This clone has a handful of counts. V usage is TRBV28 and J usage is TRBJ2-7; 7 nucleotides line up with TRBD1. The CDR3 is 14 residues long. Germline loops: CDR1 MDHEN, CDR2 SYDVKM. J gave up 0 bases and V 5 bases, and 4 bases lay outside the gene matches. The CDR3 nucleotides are TGTGCCAGCAGTGATACAGGGGACTCCTACGAGCAGTACTTC. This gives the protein CASSDTGDSYEQYF.

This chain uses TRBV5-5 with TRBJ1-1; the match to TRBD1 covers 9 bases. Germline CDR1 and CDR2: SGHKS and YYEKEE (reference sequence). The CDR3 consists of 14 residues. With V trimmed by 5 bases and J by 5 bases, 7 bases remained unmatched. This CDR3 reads CASRPPGQGTEAFF. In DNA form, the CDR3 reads TGTGCCAGCAGACCCCCGGGACAGGGTACTGAAGCTTTCTTT.

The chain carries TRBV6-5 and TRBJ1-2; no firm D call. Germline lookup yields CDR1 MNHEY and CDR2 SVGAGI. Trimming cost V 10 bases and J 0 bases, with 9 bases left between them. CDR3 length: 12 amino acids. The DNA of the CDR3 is TGTGCCACCGCCCCATCTAACTATGGCTACACCTTC. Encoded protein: CATAPSNYGYTF.

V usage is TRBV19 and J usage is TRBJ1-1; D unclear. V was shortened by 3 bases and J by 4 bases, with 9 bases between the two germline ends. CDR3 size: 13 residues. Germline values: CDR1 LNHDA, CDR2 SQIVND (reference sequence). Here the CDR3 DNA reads TGTGCCAGTAGTATGAGGTGGGGCACTGAAGCTTTCTTT. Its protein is CASSMRWGTEAFF.

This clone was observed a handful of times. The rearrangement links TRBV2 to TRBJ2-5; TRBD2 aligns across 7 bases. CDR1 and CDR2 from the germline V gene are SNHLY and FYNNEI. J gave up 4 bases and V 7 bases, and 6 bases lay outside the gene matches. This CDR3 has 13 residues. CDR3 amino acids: CASMGGEGETQYF. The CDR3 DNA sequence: TGTGCCAGCATGGGGGGGGAGGGAGAGACCCAGTACTTC.

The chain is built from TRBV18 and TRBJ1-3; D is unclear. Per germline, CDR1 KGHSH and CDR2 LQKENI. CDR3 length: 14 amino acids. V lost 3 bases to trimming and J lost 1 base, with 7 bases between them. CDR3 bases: TGTGCCAGCTCACCGATGGGGTCTGGAAACACCATATATTTT. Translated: CASSPMGSGNTIYF.

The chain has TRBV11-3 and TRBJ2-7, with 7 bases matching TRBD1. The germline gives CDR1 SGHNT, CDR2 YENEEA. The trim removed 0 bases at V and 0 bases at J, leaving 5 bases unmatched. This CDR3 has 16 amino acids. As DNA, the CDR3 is TGTGCCAGCAGCTTAGAACGGACAGGATCCTCCTACGAGCAGTACTTC. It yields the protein CASSLERTGSSYEQYF.

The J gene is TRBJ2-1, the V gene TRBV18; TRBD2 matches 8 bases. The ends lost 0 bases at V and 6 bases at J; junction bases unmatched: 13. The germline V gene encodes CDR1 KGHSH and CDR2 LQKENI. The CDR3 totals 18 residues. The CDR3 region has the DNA TGTGCCAGCTCACCACCCCCCGGTAGCGGGGTTGAGGGCAATGAGCAGTTCTTC. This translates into CASSPPPGSGVEGNEQFF.

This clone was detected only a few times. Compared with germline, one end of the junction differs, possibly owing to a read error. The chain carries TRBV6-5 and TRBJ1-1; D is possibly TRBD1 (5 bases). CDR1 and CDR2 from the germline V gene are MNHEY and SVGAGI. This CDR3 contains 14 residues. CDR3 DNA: TGTGCCAGCTGTTACGGGGGGGAGAACACTGAAGCTTTCTTT. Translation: CASCYGGENTEAFF.

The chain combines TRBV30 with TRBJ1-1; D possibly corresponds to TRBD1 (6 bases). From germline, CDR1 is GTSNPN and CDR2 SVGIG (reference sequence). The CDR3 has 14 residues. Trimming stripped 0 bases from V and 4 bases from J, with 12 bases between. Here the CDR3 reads CAWSVSGGGTEAFF. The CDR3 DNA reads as TGTGCCTGGAGTGTTTCCGGGGGCGGCACTGAAGCTTTCTTT.

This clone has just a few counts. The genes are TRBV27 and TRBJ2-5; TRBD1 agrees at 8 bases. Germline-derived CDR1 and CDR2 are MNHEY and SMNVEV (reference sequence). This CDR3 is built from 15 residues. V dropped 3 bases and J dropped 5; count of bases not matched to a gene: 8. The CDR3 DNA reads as TGTGCCAGCAGTTTCGTCAGGGGGCGCTTGGAGACCCAGTACTTC. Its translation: CASSFVRGRLETQYF.

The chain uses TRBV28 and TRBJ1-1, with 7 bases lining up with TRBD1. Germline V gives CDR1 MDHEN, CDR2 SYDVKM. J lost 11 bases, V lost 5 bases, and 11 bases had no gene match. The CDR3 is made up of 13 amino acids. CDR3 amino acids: CASSLSDRVGAFF. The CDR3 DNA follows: TGTGCCAGCAGTCTTTCCGACAGGGTTGGCGCTTTCTTT.

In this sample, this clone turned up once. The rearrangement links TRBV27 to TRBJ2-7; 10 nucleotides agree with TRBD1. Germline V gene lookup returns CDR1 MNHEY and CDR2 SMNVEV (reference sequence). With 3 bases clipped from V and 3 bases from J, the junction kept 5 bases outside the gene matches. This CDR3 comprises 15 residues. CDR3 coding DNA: TGTGCCAGCAGTTTTACCGGGACAGGGGTCTACGAGCAGTACTTC. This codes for CASSFTGTGVYEQYF.